This TCR beta chain emerged from a study of blood T cell repertoires in COVID-19. Sequencing used immunoSEQ multiplex PCR; TCRdb keeps in-frame clones, though not all of them. The data hold about 250,000 clones, with 88% observed a single time. The participants were between about 18 and 90 years old and came from about two dozen US areas. Participants had their cohort set by participant-reported clinical history. Donors in Cohort 3 who had recovered were those with two negative PCRs, healthcare professional clearance, or resolution of their symptoms. V was cut by 3 bases and J by 12 bases, with 18 bases left in between. Germline CDR1 is MDHEN and CDR2 is SYDVKM. CDR3 size: 13 residues.

This TCR was recovered from a woman in her forties or fifties who had recovered from COVID-19. V and J are TRBV28 and TRBJ2-7, with D perhaps TRBD2 (6 bases). The specimen sequenced was PBMCs or T cells enriched from blood (not recorded which). The CDR3 coding sequence is TGTGCCAGCAGTTTCCCCCGGGACTCACCCTGGTACTTC. The encoded protein is CASSFPRDSPWYF.